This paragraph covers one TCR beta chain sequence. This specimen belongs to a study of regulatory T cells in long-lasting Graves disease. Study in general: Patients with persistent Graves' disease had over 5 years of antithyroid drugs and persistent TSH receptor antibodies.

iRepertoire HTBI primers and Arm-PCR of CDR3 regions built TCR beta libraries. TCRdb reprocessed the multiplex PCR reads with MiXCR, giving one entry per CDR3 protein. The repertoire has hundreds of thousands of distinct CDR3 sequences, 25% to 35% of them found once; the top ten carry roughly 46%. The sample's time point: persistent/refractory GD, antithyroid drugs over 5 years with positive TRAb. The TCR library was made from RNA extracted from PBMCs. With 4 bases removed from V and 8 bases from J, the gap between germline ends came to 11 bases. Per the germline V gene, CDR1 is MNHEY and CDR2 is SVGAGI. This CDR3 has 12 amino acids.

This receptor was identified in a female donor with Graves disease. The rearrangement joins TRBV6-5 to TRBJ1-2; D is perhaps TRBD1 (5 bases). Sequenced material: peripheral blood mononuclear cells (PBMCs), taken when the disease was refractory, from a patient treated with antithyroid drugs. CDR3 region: CASSSGTVGYTF. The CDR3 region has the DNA TGTGCCAGCAGTTCCGGGACGGTCGGCTACACCTTC.